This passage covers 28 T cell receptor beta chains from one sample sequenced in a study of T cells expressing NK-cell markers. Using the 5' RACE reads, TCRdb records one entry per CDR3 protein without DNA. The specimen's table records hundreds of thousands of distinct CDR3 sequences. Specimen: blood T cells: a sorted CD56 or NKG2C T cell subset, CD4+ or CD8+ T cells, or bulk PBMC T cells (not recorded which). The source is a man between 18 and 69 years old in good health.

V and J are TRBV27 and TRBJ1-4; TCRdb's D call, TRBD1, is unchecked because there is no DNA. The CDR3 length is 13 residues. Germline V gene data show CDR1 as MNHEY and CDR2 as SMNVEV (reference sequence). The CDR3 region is CASRVQPGEKLFF.

The CDR3 sequence: CASSPRTRQGSNTGELFF. The gene calls are TRBV4-2 and TRBJ2-2; the TRBD1 assignment by TCRdb is unverifiable without DNA. The CDR3 has 18 amino acids. From germline, CDR1 is LGHNA and CDR2 YNFKEQ.

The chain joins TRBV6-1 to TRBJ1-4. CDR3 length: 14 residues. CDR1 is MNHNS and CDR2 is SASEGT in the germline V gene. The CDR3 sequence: CASRGFPTNEKLFF.

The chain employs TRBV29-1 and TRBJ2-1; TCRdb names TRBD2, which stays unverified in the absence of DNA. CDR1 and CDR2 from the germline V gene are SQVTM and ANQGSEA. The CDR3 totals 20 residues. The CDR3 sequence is CSVEGTPGLAGGQGYNEQFF.

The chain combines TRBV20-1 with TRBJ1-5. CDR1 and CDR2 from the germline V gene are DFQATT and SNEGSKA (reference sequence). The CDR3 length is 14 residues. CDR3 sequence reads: CSATRTGSNQPQHF.

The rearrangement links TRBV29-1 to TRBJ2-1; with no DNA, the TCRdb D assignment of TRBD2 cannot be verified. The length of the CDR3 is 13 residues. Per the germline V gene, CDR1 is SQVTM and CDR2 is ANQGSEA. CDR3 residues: CSVATSGSGEQFF.

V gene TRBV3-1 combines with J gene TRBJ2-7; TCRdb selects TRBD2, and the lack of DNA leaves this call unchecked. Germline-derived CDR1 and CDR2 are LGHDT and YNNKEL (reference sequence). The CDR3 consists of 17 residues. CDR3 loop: CASSQRLVGPPPYEQYF.

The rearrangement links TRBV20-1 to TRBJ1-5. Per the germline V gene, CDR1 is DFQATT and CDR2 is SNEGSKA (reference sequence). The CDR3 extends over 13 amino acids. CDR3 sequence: CSAIRVLGQPQHF.

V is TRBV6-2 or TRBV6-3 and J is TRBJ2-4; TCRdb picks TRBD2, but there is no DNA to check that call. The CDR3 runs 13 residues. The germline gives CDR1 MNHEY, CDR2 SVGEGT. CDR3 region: CASRGYPDDIQYF.

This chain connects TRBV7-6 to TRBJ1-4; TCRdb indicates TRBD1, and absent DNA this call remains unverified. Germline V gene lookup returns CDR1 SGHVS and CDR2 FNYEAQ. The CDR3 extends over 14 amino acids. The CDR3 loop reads CASRAWDSFGKLFF.

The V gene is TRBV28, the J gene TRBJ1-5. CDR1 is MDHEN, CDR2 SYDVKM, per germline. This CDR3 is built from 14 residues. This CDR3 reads CASRPDQRGQPQHF.

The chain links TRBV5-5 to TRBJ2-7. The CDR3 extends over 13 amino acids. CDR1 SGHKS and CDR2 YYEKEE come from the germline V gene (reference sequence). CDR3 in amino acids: CASSLGYLYEQYF.

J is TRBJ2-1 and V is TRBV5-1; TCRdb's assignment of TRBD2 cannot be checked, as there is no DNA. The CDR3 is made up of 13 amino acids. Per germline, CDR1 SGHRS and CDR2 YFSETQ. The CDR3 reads CASSLGPPEEQFF.

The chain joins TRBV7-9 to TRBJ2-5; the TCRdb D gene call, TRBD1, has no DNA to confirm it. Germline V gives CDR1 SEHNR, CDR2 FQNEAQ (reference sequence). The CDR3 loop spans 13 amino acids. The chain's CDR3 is CASSTGPAETQYF.

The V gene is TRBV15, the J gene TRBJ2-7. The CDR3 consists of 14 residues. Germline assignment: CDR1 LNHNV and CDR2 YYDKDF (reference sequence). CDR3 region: CATSIGRSSYEQYF.

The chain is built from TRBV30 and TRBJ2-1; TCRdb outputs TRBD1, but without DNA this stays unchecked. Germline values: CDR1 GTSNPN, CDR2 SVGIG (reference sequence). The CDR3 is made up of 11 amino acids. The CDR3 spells CAWSVARGALF.

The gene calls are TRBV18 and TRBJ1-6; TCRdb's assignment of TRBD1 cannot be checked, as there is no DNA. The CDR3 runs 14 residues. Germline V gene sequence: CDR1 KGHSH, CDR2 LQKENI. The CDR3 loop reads CASSQTDRGSPLHF.

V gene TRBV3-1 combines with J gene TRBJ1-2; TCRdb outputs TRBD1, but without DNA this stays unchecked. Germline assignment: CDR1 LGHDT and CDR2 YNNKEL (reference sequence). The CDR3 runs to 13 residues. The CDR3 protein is CASSQGGAAGYTF.

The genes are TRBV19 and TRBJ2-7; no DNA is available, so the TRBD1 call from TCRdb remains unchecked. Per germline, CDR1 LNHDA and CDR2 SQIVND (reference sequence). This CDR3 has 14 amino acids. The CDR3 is CASRDSPGQYEQYF.

The CDR3 protein is CTSSKRGLRTRWQYF. V and J are TRBV1 and TRBJ2-7; absent DNA, TCRdb's TRBD2 call cannot be checked. TRBV1 is assigned pseudogene status. The CDR3 loop spans 15 amino acids.

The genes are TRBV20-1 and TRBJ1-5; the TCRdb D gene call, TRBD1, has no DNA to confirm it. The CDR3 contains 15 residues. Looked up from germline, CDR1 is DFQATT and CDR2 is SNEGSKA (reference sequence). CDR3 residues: CSARRDGELNQPQHF.

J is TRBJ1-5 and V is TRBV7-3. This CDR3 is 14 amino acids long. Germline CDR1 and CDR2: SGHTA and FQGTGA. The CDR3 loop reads CASSLRETYQPQHF. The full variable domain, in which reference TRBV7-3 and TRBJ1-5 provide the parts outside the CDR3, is GAGVSQTPSNKVTEKGKYVELRCDPISGHTALYWYRQSLGQGPEFLIYFQGTGAADDSGLPNDRFFAVRPEGSVSTLKIQRTERGDSAVYLCASSLRETYQPQHFGDGTRLSIL.

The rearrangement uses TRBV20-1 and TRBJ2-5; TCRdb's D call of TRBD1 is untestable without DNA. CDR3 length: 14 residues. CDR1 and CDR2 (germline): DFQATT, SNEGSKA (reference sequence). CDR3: CSAPGGWYQETQYF.

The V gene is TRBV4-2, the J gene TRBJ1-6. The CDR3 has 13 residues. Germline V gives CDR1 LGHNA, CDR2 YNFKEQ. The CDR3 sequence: CASSQAPNSPLHF.

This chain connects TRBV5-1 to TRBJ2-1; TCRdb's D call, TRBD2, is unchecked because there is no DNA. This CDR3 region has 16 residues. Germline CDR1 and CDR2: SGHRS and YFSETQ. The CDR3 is CASRTVGTSGGSGEFF. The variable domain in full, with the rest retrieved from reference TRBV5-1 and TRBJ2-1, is KAGVTQTPRYLIKTRGQQVTLSCSPISGHRSVSWYQQTPGQGLQFLFEYFSETQRNKGNFPGRFSGRQFSNSRSEMNVSTLELGDSALYLCASRTVGTSGGSGEFFGPGTRLTVL.

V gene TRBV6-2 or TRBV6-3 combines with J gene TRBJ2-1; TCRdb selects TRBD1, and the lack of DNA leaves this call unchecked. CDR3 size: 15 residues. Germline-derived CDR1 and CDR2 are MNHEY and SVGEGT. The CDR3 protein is CASQYGQGAYNEQFF.

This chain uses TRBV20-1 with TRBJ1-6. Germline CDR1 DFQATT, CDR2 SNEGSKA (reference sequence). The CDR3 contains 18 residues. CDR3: CSARDLGTGSPYNSPLHF.

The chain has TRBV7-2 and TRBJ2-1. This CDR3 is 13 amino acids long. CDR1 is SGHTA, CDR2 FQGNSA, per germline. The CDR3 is CASSSRSYNEQFF.